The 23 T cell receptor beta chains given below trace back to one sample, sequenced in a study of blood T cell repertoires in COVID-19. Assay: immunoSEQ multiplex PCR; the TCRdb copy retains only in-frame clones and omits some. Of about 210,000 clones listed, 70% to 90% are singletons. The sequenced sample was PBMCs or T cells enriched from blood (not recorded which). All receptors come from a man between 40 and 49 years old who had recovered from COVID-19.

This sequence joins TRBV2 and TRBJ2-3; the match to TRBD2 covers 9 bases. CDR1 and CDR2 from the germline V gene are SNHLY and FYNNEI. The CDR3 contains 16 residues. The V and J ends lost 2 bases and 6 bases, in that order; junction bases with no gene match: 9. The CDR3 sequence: CASSEFRASGADTQYF. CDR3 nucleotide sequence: TGTGCCAGCAGTGAATTTAGGGCTAGCGGGGCTGATACGCAGTATTTT.

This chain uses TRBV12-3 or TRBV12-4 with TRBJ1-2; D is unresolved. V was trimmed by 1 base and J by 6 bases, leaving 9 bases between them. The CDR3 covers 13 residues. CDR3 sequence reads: CASSLVQTDGYTF. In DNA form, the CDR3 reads TGTGCCAGCAGTTTAGTCCAGACTGATGGCTACACCTTC.

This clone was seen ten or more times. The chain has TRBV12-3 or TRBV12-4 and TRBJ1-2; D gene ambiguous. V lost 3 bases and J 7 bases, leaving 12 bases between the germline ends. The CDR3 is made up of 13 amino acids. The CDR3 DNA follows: TGTGCCAGCAGTTTTAACGGGAAAGGTGGCTACACCTTC. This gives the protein CASSFNGKGGYTF.

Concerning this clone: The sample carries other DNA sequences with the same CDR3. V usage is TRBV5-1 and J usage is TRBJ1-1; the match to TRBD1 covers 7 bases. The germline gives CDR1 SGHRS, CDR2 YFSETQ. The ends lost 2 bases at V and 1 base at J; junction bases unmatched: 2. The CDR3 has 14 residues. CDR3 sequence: CASSLGGQNTEAFF. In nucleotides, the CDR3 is TGCGCCAGCAGCTTAGGGGGCCAGAACACTGAAGCTTTCTTT.

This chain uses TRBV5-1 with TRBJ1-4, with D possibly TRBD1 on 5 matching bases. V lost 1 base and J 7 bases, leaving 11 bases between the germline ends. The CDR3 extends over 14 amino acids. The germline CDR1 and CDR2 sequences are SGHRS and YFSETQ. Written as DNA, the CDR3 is TGCGCCAGCAGCTTGCGGGGGATTGGTGAAAAACTGTTTTTT. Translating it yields CASSLRGIGEKLFF. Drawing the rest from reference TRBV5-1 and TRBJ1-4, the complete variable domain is KAGVTQTPRYLIKTRGQQVTLSCSPISGHRSVSWYQQTPGQGLQFLFEYFSETQRNKGNFPGRFSGRQFSNSRSEMNVSTLELGDSALYLCASSLRGIGEKLFFGSGTQLSVL.

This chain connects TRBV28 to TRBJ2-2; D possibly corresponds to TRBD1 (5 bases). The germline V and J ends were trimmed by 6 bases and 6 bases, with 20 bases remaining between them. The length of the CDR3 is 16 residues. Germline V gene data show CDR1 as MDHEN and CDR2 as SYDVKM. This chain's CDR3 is CASSPLSQGISGELFF. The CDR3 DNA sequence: TGTGCCAGCAGCCCCCTCTCGCAGGGAATATCCGGGGAGCTGTTTTTT.

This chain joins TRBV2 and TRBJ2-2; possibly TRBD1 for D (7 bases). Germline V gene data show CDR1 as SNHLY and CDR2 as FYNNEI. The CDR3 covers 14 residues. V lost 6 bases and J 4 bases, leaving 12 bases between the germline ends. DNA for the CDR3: TGTGCCAGCAGCCGACAGGGAGGCACCGGGGAGCTGTTTTTT. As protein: CASSRQGGTGELFF.

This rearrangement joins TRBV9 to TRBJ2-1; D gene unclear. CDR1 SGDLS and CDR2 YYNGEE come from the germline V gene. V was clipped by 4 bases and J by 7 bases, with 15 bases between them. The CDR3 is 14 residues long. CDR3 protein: CASSPSRLENEQFF. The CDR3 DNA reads TGTGCCAGCAGCCCATCCAGGTTAGAAAATGAGCAGTTCTTC.

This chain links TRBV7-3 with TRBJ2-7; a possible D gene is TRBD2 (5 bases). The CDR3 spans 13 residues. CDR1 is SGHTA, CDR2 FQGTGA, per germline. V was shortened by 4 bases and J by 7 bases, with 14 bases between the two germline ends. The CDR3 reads CASSSGPSGEQYF. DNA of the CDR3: TGTGCCAGCAGCTCCGGACCTTCGGGAGAGCAGTACTTC.

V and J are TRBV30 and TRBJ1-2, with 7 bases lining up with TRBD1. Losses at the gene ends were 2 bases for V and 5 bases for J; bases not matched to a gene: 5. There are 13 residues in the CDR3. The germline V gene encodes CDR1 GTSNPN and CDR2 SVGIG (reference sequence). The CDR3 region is CAWSPGTVYGYTF. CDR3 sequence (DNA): TGTGCCTGGAGTCCCGGGACAGTTTATGGCTACACCTTC. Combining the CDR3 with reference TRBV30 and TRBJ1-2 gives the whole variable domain SQTIHQWPATLVQPVGSPLSLECTVEGTSNPNLYWYRQAAGRGLQLLFYSVGIGQISSEVPQNLSASRPQDRQFILSSKKLLLSDSGFYLCAWSPGTVYGYTFGSGTRLTVV.

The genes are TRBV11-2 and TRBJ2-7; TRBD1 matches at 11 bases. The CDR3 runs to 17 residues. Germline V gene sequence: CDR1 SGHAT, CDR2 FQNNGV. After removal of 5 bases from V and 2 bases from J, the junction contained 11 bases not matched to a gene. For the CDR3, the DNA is TGTGCCAGCAGCCCTGGTTTCTTGGGACAGGGGGCCTACGAGCAGTACTTC. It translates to CASSPGFLGQGAYEQYF.

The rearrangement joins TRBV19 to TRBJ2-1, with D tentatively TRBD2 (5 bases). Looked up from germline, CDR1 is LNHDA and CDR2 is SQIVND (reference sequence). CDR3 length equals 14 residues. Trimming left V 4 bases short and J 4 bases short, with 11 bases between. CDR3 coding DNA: TGTGCCAGTAGTAATCGGGAAGGGTACAATGAGCAGTTCTTC. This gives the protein CASSNREGYNEQFF.

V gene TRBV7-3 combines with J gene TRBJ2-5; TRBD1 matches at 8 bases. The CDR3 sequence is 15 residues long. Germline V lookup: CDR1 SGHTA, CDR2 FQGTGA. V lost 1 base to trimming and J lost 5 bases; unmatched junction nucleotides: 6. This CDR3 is CASSLSHRGVETQYF. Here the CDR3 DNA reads TGTGCCAGCAGCTTAAGTCACAGGGGGGTGGAGACCCAGTACTTC.

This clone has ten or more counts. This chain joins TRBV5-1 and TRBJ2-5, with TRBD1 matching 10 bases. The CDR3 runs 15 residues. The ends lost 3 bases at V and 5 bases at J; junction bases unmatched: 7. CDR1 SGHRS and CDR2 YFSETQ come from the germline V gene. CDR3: CASSWSTGGQETQYF. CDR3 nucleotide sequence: TGCGCCAGCAGCTGGTCGACAGGGGGCCAGGAGACCCAGTACTTC.

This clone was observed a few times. The CDR3 here is CASSHLLGLAKTDTQYF. The DNA of the CDR3 is TGTGCCAGCAGCCACCTCTTGGGACTAGCAAAGACAGATACGCAGTATTTT. The chain combines TRBV11-2 with TRBJ2-3, with 9 bases matching TRBD2. The CDR3 has 17 residues. Germline V lookup: CDR1 SGHAT, CDR2 FQNNGV. The trim removed 5 bases at V and 3 bases at J, leaving 12 bases unmatched. Complete variable domain (other parts from reference TRBV11-2 and TRBJ2-3): EAGVAQSPRYKIIEKRQSVAFWCNPISGHATLYWYQQILGQGPKLLIQFQNNGVVDDSQLPKDRFSAERLKGVDSTLKIQPAKLEDSAVYLCASSHLLGLAKTDTQYFGPGTRLTVL.

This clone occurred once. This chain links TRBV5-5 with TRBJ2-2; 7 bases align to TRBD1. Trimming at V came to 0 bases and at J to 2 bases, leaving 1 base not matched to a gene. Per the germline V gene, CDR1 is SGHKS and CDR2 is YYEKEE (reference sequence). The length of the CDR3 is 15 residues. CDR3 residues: CASSLGDSNTGELFF. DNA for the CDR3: TGTGCCAGCAGCTTGGGGGACAGCAACACCGGGGAGCTGTTTTTT. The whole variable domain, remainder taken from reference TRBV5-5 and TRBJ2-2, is DAGVTQSPTHLIKTRGQQVTLRCSPISGHKSVSWYQQVLGQGPQFIFQYYEKEERGRGNFPDRFSARQFPNYSSELNVNALLLGDSALYLCASSLGDSNTGELFFGEGSRLTVL.

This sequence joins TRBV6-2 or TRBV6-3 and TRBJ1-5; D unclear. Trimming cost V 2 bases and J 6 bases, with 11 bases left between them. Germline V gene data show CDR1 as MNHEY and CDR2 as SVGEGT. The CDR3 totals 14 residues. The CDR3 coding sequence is TGTGCCAGCAGTTACGCGGGGTTGCTTCAGCCCCAGCATTTT. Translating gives CASSYAGLLQPQHF.

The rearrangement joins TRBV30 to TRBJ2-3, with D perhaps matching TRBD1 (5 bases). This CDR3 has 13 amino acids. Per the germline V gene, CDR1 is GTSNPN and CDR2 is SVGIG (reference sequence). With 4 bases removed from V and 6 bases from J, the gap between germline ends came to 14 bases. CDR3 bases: TGTGCCTGGACTCGAATCCCAGGGGATACGCAGTATTTT. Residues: CAWTRIPGDTQYF. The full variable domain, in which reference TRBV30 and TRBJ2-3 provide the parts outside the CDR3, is SQTIHQWPATLVQPVGSPLSLECTVEGTSNPNLYWYRQAAGRGLQLLFYSVGIGQISSEVPQNLSASRPQDRQFILSSKKLLLSDSGFYLCAWTRIPGDTQYFGPGTRLTVL.

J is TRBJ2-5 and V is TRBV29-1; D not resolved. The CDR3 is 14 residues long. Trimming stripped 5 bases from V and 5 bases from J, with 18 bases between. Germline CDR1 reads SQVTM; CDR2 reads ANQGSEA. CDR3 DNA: TGCAGCGTTAAGAGTCGGCCCGTCGGGGAGACCCAGTACTTC. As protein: CSVKSRPVGETQYF. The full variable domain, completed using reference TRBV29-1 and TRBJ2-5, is SAVISQKPSRDICQRGTSLTIQCQVDSQVTMMFWYRQQPGQSLTLIATANQGSEATYESGFVIDKFPISRPNLTFSTLTVSNMSPEDSSIYLCSVKSRPVGETQYFGPGTRLLVL.

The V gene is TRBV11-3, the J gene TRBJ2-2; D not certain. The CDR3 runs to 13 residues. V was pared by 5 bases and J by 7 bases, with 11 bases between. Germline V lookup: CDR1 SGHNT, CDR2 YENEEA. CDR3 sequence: CASSLGTVGELFF. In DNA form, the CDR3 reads TGTGCCAGCAGCCTCGGTACGGTCGGGGAGCTGTTTTTT. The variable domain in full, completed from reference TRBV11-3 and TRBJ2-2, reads EAGVVQSPRYKIIEKKQPVAFWCNPISGHNTLYWYLQNLGQGPELLIRYENEEAVDDSQLPKDRFSAERLKGVDSTLKIQPAELGDSAVYLCASSLGTVGELFFGEGSRLTVL.

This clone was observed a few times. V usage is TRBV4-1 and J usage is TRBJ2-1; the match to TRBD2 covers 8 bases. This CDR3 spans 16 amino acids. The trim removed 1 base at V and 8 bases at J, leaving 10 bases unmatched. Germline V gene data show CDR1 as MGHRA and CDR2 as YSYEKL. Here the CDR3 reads CASSQVHSGSLYEQFF. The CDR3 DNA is TGCGCCAGCAGCCAAGTCCACAGCGGGAGCCTCTATGAGCAGTTCTTC.

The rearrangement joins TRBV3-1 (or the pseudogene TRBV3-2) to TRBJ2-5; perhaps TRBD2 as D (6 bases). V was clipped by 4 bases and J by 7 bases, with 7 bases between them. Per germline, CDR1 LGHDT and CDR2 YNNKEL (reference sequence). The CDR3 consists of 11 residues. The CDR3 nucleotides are TGTGCCAGCAGCCCCGGGGGGACCCAGTACTTC. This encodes CASSPGGTQYF.

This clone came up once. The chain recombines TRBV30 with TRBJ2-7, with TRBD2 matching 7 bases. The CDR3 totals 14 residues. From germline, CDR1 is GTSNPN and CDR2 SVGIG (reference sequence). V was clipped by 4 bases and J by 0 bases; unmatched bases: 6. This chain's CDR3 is CAWIGEGSSYEQYF. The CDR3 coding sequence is TGTGCCTGGATAGGGGAGGGGAGCTCCTACGAGCAGTACTTC. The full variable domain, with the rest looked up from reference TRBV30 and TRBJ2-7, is SQTIHQWPATLVQPVGSPLSLECTVEGTSNPNLYWYRQAAGRGLQLLFYSVGIGQISSEVPQNLSASRPQDRQFILSSKKLLLSDSGFYLCAWIGEGSSYEQYFGPGTRLTVT.